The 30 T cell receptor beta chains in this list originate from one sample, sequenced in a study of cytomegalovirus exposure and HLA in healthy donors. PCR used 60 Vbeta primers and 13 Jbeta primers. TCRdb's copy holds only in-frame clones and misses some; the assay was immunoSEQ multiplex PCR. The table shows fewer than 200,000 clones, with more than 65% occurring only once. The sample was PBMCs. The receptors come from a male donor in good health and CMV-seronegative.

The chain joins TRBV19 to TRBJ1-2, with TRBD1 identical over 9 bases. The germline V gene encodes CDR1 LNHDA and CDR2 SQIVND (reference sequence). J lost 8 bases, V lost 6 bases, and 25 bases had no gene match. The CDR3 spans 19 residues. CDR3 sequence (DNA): TGTGCCAGTAGGAATACAGGGGGCGCCTCGAACTACGCGGGGAGAGGCTACACCTTC. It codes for CASRNTGGASNYAGRGYTF.

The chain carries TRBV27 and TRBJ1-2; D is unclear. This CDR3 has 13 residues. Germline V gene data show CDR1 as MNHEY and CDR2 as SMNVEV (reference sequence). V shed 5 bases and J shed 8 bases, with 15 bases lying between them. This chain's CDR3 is CASSPRGFYGYTF. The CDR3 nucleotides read TGTGCCAGCAGTCCCCGGGGATTTTACGGCTACACCTTC.

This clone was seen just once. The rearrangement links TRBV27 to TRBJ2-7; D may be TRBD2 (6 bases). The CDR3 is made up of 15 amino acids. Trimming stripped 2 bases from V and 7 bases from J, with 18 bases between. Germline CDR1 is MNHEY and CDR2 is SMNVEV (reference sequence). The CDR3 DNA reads TGTGCCAGCAGTTTACGGGGGATGCGATGGTGGGAGCAGTACTTC. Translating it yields CASSLRGMRWWEQYF.

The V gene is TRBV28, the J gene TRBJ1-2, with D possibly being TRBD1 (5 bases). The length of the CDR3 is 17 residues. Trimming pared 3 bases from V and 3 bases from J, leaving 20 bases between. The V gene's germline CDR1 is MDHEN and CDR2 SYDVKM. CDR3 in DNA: TGTGCCAGCAGTTTGGGGGAGCCGGGAGTGTGGGACTATGGCTACACCTTC. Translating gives CASSLGEPGVWDYGYTF.

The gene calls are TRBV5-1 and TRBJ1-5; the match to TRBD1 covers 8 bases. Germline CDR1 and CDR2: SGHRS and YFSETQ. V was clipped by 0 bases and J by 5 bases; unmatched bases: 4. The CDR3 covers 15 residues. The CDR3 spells CASSLGTGNYQPQHF. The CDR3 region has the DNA TGCGCCAGCAGCTTGGGGACAGGGAACTATCAGCCCCAGCATTTT.

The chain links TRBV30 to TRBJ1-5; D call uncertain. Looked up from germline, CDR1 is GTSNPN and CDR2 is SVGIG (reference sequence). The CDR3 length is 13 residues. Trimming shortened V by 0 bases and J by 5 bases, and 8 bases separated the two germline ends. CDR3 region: CAWSVFRDQPQHF. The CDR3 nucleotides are TGTGCCTGGAGTGTATTCCGGGATCAGCCCCAGCATTTT.

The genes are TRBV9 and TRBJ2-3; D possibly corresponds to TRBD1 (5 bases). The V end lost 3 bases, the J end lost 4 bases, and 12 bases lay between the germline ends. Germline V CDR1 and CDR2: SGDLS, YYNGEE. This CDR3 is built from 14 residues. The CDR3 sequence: CASSARGGADTQYF. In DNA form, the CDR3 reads TGTGCCAGCAGCGCTAGGGGTGGGGCAGATACGCAGTATTTT.

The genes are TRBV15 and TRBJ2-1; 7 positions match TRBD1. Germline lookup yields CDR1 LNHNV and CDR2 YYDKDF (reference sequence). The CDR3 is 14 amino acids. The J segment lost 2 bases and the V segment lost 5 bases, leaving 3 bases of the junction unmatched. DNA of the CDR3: TGTGCCACCAGCCCCGGGACAGCCTACAATGAGCAGTTCTTC. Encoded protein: CATSPGTAYNEQFF.

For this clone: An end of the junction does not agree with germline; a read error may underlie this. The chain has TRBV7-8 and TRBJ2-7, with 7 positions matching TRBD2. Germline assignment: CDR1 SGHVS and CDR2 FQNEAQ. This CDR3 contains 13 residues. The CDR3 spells CASSESGIPVWHF. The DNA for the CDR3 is TGTGCCAGCAGCGAAAGCGGGATTCCCGTCTGGCACTTC.

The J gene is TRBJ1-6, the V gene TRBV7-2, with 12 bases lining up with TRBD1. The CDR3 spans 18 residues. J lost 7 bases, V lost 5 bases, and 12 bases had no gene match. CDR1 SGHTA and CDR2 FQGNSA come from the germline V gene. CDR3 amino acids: CASSAGGGQGASNSPLHF. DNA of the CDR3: TGTGCCAGCAGCGCCGGGGGGGGACAGGGGGCTAGCAATTCACCCCTCCACTTT.

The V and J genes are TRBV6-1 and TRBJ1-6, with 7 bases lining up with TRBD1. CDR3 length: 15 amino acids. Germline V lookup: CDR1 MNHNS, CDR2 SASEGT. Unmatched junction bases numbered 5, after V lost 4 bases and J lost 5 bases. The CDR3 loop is CASSVYGTDNSPLHF. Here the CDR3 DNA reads TGTGCCAGCAGTGTCTACGGGACAGATAATTCACCCCTCCACTTT.

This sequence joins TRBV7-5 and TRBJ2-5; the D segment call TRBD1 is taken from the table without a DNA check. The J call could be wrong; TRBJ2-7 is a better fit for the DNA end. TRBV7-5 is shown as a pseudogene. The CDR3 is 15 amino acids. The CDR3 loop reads CARSPLVSGIYEQYF. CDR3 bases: TGTGCCAGAAGCCCATTAGTCTCAGGGATATACGAGCAGTACTTC.

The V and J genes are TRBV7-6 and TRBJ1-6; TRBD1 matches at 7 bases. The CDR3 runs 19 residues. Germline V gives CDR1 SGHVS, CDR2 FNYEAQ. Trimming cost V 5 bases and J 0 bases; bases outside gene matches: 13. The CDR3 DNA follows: TGTGCCAGCAGCATCACAGGGGTGAGAGGAGGCTCCTATAATTCACCCCTCCACTTT. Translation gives CASSITGVRGGSYNSPLHF.

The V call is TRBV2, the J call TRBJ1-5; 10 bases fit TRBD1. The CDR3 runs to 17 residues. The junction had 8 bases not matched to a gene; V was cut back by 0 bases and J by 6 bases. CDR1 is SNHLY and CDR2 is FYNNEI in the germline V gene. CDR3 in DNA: TGTGCCAGCAGTGAAGCGGTCCGGACAGGGGGATTTCAGCCCCAGCATTTT. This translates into CASSEAVRTGGFQPQHF.

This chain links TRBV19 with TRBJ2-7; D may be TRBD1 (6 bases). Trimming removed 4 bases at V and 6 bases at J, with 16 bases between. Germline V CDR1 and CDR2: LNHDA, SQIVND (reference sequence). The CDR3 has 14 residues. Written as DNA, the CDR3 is TGTGCCAGTAGTAGGGGACAACAGGGTGGCGAGCAGTACTTC. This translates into CASSRGQQGGEQYF.

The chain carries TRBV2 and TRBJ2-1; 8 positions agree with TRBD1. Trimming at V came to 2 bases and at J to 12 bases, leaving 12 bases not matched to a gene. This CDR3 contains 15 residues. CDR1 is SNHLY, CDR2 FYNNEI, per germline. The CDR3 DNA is TGTGCCAGCAGTGAATCCGGACAGGGTGGACTCCGGCAGTTCTTC. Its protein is CASSESGQGGLRQFF.

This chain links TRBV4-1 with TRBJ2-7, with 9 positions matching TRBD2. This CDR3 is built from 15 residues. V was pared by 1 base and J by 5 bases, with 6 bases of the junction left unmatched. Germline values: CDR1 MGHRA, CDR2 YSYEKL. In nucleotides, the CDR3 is TGCGCCAGCAGCCAAGTCGGGACTAGCCTCGACGAGCAGTACTTC. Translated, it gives CASSQVGTSLDEQYF.

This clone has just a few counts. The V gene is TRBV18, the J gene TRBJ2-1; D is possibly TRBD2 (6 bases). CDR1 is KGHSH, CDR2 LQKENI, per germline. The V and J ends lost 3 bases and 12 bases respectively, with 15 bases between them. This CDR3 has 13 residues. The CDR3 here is CASSPGTSPWQFF. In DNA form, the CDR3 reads TGTGCCAGCTCACCGGGGACTTCGCCGTGGCAGTTCTTC.

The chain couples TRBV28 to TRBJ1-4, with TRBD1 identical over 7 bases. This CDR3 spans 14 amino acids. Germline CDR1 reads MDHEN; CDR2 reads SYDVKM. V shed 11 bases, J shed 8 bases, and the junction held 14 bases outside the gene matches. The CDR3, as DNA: TGTGCCGTTCGACAGGGTGGGTTAGAGGAAAAACTGTTTTTT. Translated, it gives CAVRQGGLEEKLFF.

The CDR3 DNA is TGTGCCTGGAATCCACAGGTGAATAGCAATCAGCCCCAGCATTTT. Translated: CAWNPQVNSNQPQHF. This chain joins TRBV30 and TRBJ1-5; possibly TRBD1 for D (5 bases). CDR3 size: 15 residues. V lost 4 bases, J lost 0 bases, and 13 bases lay in between. CDR1 GTSNPN and CDR2 SVGIG come from the germline V gene (reference sequence).

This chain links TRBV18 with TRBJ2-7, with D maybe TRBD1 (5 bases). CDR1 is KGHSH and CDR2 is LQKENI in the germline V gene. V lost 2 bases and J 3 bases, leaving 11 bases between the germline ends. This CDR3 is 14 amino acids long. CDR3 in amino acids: CASSPAGKNYEQYF. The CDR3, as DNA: TGTGCCAGCTCACCAGCAGGGAAAAACTACGAGCAGTACTTC.

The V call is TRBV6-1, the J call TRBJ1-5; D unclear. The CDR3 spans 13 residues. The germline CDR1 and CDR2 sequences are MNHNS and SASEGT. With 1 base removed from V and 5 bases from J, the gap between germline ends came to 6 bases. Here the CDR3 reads CASSEGTDQPQHF. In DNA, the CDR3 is TGTGCCAGCAGTGAAGGCACGGATCAGCCCCAGCATTTT.

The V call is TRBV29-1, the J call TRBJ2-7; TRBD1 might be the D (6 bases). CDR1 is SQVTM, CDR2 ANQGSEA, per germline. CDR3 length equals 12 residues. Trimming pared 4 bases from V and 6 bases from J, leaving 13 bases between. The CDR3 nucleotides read TGCAGCGTTGGTGGGGGCCGAACCGAGCAGTACTTC. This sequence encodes CSVGGGRTEQYF.

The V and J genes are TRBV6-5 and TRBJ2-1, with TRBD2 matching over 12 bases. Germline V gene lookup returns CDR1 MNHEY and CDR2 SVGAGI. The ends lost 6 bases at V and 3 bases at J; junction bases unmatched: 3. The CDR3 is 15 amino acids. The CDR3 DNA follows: TGTGCCAGCAGACGGACTAGCGGGGACTACAATGAGCAGTTCTTC. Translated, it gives CASRRTSGDYNEQFF.

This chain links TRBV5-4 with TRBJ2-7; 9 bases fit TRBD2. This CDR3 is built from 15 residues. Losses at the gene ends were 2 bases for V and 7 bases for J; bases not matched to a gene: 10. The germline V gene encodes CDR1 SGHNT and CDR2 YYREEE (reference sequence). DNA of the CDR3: TGTGCCAGCAGCTTCGGTAGCGGGAGATCTGGGGAGCAGTACTTC. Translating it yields CASSFGSGRSGEQYF. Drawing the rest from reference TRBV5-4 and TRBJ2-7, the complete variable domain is ETGVTQSPTHLIKTRGQQVTLRCSSQSGHNTVSWYQQALGQGPQFIFQYYREEENGRGNFPPRFSGLQFPNYSSELNVNALELDDSALYLCASSFGSGRSGEQYFGPGTRLTVT.

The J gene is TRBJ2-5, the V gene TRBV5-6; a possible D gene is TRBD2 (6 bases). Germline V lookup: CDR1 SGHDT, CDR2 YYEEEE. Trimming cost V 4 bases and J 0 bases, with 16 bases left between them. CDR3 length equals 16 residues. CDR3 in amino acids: CASSTGLFLYQETQYF. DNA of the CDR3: TGTGCCAGCAGCACCGGACTATTTCTTTACCAAGAGACCCAGTACTTC.

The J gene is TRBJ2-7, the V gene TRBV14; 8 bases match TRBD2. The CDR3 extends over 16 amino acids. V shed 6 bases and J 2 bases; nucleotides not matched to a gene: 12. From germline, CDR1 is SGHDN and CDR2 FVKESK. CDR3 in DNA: TGTGCCAGCAGTCAGACTTTACAGCGGGGGACCTACGAGCAGTACTTC. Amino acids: CASSQTLQRGTYEQYF.

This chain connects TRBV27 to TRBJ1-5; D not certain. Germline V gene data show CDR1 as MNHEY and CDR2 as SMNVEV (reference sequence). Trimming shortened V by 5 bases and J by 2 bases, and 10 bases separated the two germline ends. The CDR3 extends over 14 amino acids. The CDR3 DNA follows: TGTGCCAGCAGTGGGGAGGGCGGCAATCAGCCCCAGCATTTT. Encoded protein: CASSGEGGNQPQHF.

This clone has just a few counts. CDR3 amino acids: CASSPRGRETQYF. In DNA, the CDR3 is TGTGCCAGCAGCCCCCGCGGGCGAGAGACCCAGTACTTC. V and J are TRBV7-3 and TRBJ2-5; tentative D call: TRBD2 (5 bases). CDR3 size: 13 residues. Germline values: CDR1 SGHTA, CDR2 FQGTGA. Trimming took off 5 bases at V and 4 bases at J, with 11 bases between the two ends.

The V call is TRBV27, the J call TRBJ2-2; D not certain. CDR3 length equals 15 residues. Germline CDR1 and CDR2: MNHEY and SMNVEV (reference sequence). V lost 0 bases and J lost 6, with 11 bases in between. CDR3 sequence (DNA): TGTGCCAGCAGTTTATCCTACCGGGTCTCCGGGGAGCTGTTTTTT. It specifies CASSLSYRVSGELFF.